A single sample gave rise to the 4 T cell receptor beta chains below, sequenced in a study of blood T cell repertoires in COVID-19. Assay: immunoSEQ multiplex PCR; the TCRdb copy retains only in-frame clones and omits some. Here the sample spans 70,000 to 100,000 clones, roughly 90% being singletons. Sequenced sample: peripheral blood. These receptors originate from a middle-aged man with COVID-19, enrolled during active disease.

The rearrangement links TRBV28 to TRBJ1-1; 7 nucleotides match TRBD1. This CDR3 has 14 residues. Germline trimming cut 5 bases from V and 5 bases from J; bases unmatched to any gene: 8. In germline, CDR1 is MDHEN, CDR2 SYDVKM. The CDR3 here is CASSQPTGRTEAFF. The CDR3 nucleotides are TGTGCCAGCAGTCAACCGACAGGGAGGACTGAAGCTTTCTTT.

V and J are TRBV2 and TRBJ1-2; D is ambiguous. Trimming left V 1 base short and J 8 bases short, with 11 bases between. The CDR3 contains 13 residues. CDR1 is SNHLY, CDR2 FYNNEI, per germline. This chain's CDR3 is CASSEVAANGYTF. CDR3 nucleotide sequence: TGTGCCAGCAGTGAAGTCGCTGCTAACGGCTACACCTTC.

The chain couples TRBV28 to TRBJ1-6, with a weak D call TRBD1 (6 bases). The V gene's germline CDR1 is MDHEN and CDR2 SYDVKM. The CDR3 is made up of 15 amino acids. V was trimmed by 7 bases and J by 2 bases, leaving 12 bases between them. For the CDR3, the DNA is TGTGCCAGCACCCGGGGGGGGCCCTATAATTCACCCCTCCACTTT. It is translated as CASTRGGPYNSPLHF.

The chain is built from TRBV19 and TRBJ1-1; a weak D match, TRBD1 (6 bases). The V end lost 5 bases, the J end lost 1 base, and 11 bases lay between the germline ends. The CDR3 runs 14 residues. CDR1 and CDR2 from the germline V gene are LNHDA and SQIVND (reference sequence). The CDR3 DNA is TGTGCCAGTAGTCCGACGACAGGGAACACTGAAGCTTTCTTT. Translating it yields CASSPTTGNTEAFF.